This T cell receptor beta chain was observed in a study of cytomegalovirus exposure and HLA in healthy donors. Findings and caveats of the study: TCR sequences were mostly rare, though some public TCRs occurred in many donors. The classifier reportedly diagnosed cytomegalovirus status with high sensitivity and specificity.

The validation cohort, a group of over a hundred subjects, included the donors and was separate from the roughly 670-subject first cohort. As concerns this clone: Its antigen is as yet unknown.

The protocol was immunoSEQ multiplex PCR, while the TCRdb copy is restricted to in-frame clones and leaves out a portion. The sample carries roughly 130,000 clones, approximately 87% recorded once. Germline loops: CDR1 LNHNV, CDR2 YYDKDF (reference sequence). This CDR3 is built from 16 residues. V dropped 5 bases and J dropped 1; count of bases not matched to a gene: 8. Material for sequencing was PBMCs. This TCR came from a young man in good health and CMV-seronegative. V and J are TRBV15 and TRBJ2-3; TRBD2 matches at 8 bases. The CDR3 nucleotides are TGTGCCACCAGCCCCCCGCGGCGGGGGGGCACAGATACGCAGTATTTT. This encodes CATSPPRRGGTDTQYF.